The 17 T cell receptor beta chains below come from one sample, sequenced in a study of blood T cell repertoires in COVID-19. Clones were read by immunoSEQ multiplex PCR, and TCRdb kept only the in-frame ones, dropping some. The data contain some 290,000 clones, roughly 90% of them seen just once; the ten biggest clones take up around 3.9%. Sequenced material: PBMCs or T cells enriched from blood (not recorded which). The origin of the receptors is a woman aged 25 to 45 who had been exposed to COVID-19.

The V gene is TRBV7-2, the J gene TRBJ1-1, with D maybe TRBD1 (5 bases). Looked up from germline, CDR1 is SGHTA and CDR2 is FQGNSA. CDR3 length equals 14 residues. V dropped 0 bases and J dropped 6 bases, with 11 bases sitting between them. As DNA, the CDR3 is TGTGCCAGCAGCTTAGCGGGGGGGATCCCTGAAGCTTTCTTT. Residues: CASSLAGGIPEAFF.

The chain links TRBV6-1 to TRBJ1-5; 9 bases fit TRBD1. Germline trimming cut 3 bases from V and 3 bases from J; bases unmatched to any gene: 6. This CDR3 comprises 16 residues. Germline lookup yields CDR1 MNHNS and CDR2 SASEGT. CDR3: CASSDPGTGPNQPQHF. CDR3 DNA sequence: TGTGCCAGCAGTGACCCCGGGACAGGGCCCAATCAGCCCCAGCATTTT.

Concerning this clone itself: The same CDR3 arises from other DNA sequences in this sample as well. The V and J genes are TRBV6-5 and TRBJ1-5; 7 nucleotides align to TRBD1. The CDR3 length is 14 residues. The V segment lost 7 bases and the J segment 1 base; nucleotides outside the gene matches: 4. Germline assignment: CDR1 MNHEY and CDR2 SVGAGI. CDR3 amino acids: CASNPTGSNQPQHF. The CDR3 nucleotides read TGTGCCAGCAATCCGACAGGGAGCAATCAGCCCCAGCATTTT.

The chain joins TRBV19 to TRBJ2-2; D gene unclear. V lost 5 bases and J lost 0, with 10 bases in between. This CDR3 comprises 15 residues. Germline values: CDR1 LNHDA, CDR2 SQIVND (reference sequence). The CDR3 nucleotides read TGTGCCAGTAGTGGAGTGACGGCGAACACCGGGGAGCTGTTTTTT. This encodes CASSGVTANTGELFF.

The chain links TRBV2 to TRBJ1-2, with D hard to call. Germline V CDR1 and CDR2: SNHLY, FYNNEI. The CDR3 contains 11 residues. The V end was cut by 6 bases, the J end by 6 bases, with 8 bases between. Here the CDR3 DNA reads TGTGCCAGCAGCCCCGAGGATGGCTACACCTTC. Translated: CASSPEDGYTF.

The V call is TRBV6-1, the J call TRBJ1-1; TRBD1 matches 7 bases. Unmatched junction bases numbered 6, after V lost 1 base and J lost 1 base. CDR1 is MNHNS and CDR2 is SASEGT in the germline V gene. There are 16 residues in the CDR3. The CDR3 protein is CASSEGDRAGNTEAFF. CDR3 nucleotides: TGTGCCAGCAGTGAAGGAGACAGGGCGGGGAACACTGAAGCTTTCTTT.

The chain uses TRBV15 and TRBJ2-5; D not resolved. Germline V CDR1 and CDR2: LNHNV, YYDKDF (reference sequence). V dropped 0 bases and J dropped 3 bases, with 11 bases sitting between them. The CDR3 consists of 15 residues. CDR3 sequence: CATSRDVAVKETQYF. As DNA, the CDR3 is TGTGCCACCAGCAGAGATGTCGCAGTTAAAGAGACCCAGTACTTC.

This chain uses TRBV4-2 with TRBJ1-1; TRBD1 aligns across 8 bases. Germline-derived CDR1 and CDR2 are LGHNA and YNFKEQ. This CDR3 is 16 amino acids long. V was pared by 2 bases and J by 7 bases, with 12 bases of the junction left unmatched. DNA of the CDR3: TGTGCCAGCAGCCAACGTCCCACAGGGGGAGATAATGAAGCTTTCTTT. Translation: CASSQRPTGGDNEAFF.

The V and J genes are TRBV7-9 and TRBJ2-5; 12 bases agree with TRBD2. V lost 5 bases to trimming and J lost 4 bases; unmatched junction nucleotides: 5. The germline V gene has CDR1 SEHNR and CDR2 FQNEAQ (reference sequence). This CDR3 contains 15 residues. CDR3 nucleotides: TGTGCCAGCAGCCGGACTAGCGGGGCGTTAGAGACCCAGTACTTC. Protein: CASSRTSGALETQYF.

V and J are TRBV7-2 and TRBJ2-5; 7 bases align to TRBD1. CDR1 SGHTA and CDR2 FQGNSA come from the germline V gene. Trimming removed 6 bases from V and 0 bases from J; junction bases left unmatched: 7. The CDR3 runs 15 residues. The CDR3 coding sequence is TGTGCCAGCAGTCGGACAGGATCGTACCAAGAGACCCAGTACTTC. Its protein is CASSRTGSYQETQYF.

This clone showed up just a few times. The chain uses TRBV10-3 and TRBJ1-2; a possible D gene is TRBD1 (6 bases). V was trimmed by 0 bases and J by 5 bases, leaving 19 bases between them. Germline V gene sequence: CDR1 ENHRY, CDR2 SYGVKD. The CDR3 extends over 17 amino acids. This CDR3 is CAISESVILGRGYGYTF. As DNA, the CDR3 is TGTGCCATCAGTGAGTCGGTGATCTTAGGGAGGGGGTATGGCTACACCTTC.

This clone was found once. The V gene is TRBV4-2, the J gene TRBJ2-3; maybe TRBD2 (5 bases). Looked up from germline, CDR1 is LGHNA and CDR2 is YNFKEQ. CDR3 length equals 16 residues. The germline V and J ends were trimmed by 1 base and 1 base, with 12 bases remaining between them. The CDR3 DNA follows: TGTGCCAGCAGCCAAGGCCGGGGTAGCGGCACAGATACGCAGTATTTT. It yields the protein CASSQGRGSGTDTQYF.

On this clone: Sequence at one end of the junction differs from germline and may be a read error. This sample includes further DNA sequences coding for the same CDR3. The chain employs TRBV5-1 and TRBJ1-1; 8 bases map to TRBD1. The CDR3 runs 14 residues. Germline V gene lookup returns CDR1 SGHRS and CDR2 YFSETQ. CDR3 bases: TGCGCCAGCTCCTCGGACAGGGTGAATACTGAAGCTTTCTTT. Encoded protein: CASSSDRVNTEAFF.

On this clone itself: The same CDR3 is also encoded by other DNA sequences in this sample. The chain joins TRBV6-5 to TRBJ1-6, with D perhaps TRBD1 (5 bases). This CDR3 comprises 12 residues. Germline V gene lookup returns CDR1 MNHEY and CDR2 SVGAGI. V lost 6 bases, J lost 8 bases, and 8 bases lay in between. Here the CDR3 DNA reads TGTGCCAGCAGGGGAGGGGATTCACCCCTCCACTTT. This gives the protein CASRGGDSPLHF.

The CDR3 DNA follows: TGTGCCAGCAGCCCTGAGGCGCTTCCCAGCAACTCACCCCTCCACTTT. Residues: CASSPEALPSNSPLHF. This chain joins TRBV7-2 and TRBJ1-6; D gene uncertain. Germline V gene sequence: CDR1 SGHTA, CDR2 FQGNSA. The CDR3 has 16 amino acids. The V and J ends lost 5 bases and 10 bases respectively, with 21 bases between them.

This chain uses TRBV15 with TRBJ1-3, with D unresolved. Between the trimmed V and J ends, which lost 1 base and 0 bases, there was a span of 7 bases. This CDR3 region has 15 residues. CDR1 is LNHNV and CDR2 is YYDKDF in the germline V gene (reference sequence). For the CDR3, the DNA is TGTGCCACCAGCAGAGCCCCTTCCTCTGGAAACACCATATATTTT. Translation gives CATSRAPSSGNTIYF.

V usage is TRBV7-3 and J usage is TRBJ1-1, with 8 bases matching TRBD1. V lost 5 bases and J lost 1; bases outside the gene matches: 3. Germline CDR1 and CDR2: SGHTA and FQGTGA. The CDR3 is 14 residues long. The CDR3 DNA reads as TGTGCCAGCAGCCCAGGGGGCTGGAACACTGAAGCTTTCTTT. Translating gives CASSPGGWNTEAFF. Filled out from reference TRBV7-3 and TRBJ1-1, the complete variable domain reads GAGVSQTPSNKVTEKGKYVELRCDPISGHTALYWYRQSLGQGPEFLIYFQGTGAADDSGLPNDRFFAVRPEGSVSTLKIQRTERGDSAVYLCASSPGGWNTEAFFGQGTRLTVV.